This T cell receptor beta chain was captured in a study of human T cells and chemical hapten exposure. Trimming removed 5 bases from V and 0 bases from J; junction bases left unmatched: 14. The CDR3 extends over 18 amino acids. This clonotype was seen a few times. TCRdb reprocessed the RACE reads via MiXCR and lists one record per CDR3 protein. The repertoire holds a few hundred thousand distinct CDR3 sequences, with approximately 8% as singletons. The time point is: pre-sensitization, week 0. The treatment was: therapeutic diphenylcyclopropenone sensitization with weekly scalp DPC. The sample was whole blood, taken in connection with sensitization to the hapten diphenylcyclopropenone (DPC). This clonotype originated in a man younger than 35 with alopecia areata. Some clones in this sample may be carry-over from other donors' samples. The chain recombines TRBV12-3 or TRBV12-4 with TRBJ2-3; 7 nucleotides align to TRBD1. The DNA for the CDR3 is TGTGCCAGCAGTCCGATTTACAGGGGCCTCCTTAGCACAGATACGCAGTATTTT. Its translation: CASSPIYRGLLSTDTQYF.